This T cell receptor (beta chain) comes out of a study of cytomegalovirus exposure and HLA in healthy donors. The CDR3 runs 13 residues. Germline CDR1 reads SEHNR; CDR2 reads FQNEAQ (reference sequence). With 8 bases removed from V and 1 base from J, the gap between germline ends came to 6 bases. Findings and caveats of the study: A prior analysis recorded that most TCR beta V segments were productive about 87% or about 30% of the time.

This clone was counted a single time. The antigen remains undetermined. This PCR relied on a set of 60 Vbeta primers and 13 Jbeta primers. Here immunoSEQ multiplex PCR was the method, and the copy in TCRdb shows in-frame clones only, minus some. Of about 160,000 clones in the sample, 79% were seen once. The material sequenced was PBMCs. This sequence was found in a man in his forties in good health and CMV-seronegative. This chain connects TRBV7-9 to TRBJ2-6; D is undetermined. CDR3 nucleotide sequence: TGTGCCAGCCCCTCTTCTGGGGCCAACGTCCTGACTTTC. Amino acid sequence: CASPSSGANVLTF.